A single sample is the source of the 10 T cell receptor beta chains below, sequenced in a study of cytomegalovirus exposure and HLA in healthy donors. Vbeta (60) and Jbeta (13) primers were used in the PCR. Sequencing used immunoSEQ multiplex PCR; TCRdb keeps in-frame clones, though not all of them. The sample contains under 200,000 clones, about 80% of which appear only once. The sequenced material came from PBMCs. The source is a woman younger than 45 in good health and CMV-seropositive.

CDR3 coding DNA: TGTGCCAGCAGCCTATGGACAGGGGTAGGTTACGAGCAGTACTTC. Protein sequence: CASSLWTGVGYEQYF. The chain recombines TRBV5-8 with TRBJ2-7, with 9 bases that match TRBD1. The CDR3 loop spans 15 amino acids. Germline CDR1 and CDR2: SGHTS and YDEGEE. Trimming cost V 4 bases and J 4 bases; bases outside gene matches: 9.

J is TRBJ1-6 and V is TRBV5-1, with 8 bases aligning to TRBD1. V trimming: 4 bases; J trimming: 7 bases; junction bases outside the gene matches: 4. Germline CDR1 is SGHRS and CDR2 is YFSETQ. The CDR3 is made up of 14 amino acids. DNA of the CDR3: TGCGCCAGCAGCGACCGGGACAGGAATTCACCCCTCCACTTT. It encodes CASSDRDRNSPLHF.

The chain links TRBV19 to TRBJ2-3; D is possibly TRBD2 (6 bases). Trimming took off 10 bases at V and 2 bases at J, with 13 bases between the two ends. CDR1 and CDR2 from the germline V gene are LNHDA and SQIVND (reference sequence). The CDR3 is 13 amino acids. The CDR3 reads CATSGVDTDTQYF. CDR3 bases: TGTGCCACCTCGGGAGTAGACACAGATACGCAGTATTTT.

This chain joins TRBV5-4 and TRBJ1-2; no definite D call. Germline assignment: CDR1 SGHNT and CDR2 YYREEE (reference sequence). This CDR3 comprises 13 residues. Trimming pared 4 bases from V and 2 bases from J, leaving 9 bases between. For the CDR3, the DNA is TGTGCCAGCAGCGGGCCGTGGAACTATGGCTACACCTTC. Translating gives CASSGPWNYGYTF. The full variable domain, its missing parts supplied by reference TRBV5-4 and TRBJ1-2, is ETGVTQSPTHLIKTRGQQVTLRCSSQSGHNTVSWYQQALGQGPQFIFQYYREEENGRGNFPPRFSGLQFPNYSSELNVNALELDDSALYLCASSGPWNYGYTFGSGTRLTVV.

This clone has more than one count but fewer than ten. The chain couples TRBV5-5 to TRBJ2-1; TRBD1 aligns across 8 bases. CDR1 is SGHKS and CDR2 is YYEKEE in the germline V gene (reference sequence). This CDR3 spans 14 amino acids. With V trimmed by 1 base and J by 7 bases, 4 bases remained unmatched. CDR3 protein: CASSLTGGTNEQFF. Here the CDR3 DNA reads TGTGCCAGCAGCTTGACAGGGGGTACGAATGAGCAGTTCTTC.

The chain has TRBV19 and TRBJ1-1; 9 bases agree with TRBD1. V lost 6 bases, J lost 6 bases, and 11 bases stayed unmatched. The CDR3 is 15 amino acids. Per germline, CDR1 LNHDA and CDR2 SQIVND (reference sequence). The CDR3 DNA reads TGTGCCAGTAGATCCACCATGACAGGGGGGGCTGAAGCTTTCTTT. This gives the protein CASRSTMTGGAEAFF.

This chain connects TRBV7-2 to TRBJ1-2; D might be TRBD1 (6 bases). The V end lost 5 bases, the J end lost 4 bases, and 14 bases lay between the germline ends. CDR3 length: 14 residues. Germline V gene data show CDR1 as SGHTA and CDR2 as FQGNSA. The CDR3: CASSADTGRYGYTF. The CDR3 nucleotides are TGTGCCAGCAGCGCCGACACAGGGCGCTATGGCTACACCTTC.

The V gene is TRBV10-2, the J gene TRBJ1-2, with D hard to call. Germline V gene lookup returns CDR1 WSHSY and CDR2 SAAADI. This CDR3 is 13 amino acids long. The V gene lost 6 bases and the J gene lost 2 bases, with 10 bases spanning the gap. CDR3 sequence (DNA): TGCGCCAGCAGGGGAGACAAGAACTATGGCTACACCTTC. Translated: CASRGDKNYGYTF.

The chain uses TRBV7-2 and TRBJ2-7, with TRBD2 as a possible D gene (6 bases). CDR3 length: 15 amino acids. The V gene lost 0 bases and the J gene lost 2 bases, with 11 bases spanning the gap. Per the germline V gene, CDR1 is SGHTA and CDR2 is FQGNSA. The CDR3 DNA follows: TGTGCCAGCAGCTTAGCGGGGGGAGTAGCCTACGAGCAGTACTTC. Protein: CASSLAGGVAYEQYF.

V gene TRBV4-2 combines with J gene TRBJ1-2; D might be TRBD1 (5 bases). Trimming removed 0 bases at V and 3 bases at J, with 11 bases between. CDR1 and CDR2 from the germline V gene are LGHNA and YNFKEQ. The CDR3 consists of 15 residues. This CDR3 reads CASSQEGRVDYGYTF. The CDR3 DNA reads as TGTGCCAGCAGCCAAGAAGGCAGGGTAGACTATGGCTACACCTTC.